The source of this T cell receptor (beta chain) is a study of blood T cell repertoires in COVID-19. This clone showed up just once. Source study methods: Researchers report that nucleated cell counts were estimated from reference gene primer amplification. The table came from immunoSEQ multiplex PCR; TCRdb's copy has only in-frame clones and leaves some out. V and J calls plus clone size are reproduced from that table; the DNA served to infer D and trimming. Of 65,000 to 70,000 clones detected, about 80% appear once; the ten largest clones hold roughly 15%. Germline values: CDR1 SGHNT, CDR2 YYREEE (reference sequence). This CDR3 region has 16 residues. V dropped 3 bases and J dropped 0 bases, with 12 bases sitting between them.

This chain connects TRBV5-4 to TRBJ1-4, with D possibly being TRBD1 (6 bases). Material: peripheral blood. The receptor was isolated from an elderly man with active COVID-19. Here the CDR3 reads CASSWGGPATNEKLFF. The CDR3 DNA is TGTGCCAGCAGCTGGGGGGGCCCCGCAACTAATGAAAAACTGTTTTTT.